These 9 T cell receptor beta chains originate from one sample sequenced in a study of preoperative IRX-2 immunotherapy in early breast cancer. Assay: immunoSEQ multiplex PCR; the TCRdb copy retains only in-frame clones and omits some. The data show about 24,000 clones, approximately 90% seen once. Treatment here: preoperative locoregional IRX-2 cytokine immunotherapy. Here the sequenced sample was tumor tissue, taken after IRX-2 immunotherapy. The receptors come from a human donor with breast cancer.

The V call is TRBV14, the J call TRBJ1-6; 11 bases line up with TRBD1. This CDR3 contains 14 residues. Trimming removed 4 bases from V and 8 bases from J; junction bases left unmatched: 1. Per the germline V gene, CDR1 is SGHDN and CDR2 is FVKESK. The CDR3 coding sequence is TGTGCCAGCAGCCGGGACAGGGGGTATTCACCCCTCCACTTT. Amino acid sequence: CASSRDRGYSPLHF.

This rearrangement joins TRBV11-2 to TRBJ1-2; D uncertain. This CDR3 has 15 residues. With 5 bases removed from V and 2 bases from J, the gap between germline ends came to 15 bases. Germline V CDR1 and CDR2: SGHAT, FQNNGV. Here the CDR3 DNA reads TGTGCCAGCAGCCCGACGGGTTTCCCCAACTATGGCTACACCTTC. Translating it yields CASSPTGFPNYGYTF. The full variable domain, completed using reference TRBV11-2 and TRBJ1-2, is EAGVAQSPRYKIIEKRQSVAFWCNPISGHATLYWYQQILGQGPKLLIQFQNNGVVDDSQLPKDRFSAERLKGVDSTLKIQPAKLEDSAVYLCASSPTGFPNYGYTFGSGTRLTVV.

The DNA of the CDR3 is TGTGCCAGCTTAAGCGGGCGGAGCACAGATACGCAGTATTTT. Translating gives CASLSGRSTDTQYF. This chain joins TRBV2 and TRBJ2-3; TRBD2 might be the D (6 bases). Germline CDR1 and CDR2: SNHLY and FYNNEI. Trimming stripped 8 bases from V and 0 bases from J, with 12 bases between. The CDR3 has 14 residues.

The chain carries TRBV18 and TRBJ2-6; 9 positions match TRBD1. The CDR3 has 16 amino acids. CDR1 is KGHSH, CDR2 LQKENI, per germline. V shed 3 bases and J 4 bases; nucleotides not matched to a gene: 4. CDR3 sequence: CASSPTGGMGANVLTF. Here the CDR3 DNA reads TGTGCCAGCTCACCGACAGGGGGTATGGGGGCCAACGTCCTGACTTTC.

Here the CDR3 reads CASSGPVGELFF. The CDR3 DNA reads TGTGCCAGCAGTGGCCCCGTTGGGGAGCTGTTTTTT. V and J are TRBV25-1 and TRBJ2-2; D is unclear. This CDR3 has 12 residues. Germline V gene lookup returns CDR1 MGHDK and CDR2 SYGVNS. The ends were cut back, 4 bases at V and 8 bases at J, with 8 bases in the middle. Full variable domain (outside the CDR3, taken from reference TRBV25-1 and TRBJ2-2): EADIYQTPRYLVIGTGKKITLECSQTMGHDKMYWYQQDPGMELHLIHYSYGVNSTEKGDLSSESTVSRIRTEHFPLTLESARPSHTSQYLCASSGPVGELFFGEGSRLTVL.

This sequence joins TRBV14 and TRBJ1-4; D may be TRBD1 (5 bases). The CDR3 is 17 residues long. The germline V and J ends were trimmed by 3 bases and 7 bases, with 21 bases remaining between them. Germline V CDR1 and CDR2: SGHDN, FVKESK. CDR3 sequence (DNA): TGTGCCAGCAGCCACTTTAGGGGTGGCGGAAACGGTGAAAAACTGTTTTTT. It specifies CASSHFRGGGNGEKLFF.

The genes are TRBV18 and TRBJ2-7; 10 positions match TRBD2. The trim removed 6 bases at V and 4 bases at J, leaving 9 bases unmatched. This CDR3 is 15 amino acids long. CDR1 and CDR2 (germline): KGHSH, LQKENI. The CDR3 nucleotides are TGTGCCAGCTCCCCTCCTAGCGGGGGTTCTTACGAGCAGTACTTC. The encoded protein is CASSPPSGGSYEQYF.

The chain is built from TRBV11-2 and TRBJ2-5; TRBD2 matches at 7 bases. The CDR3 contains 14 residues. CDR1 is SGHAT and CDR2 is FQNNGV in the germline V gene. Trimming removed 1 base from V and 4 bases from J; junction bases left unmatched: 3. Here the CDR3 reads CASSLGLAVETQYF. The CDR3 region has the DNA TGTGCCAGCAGCTTAGGCCTAGCGGTAGAGACCCAGTACTTC.

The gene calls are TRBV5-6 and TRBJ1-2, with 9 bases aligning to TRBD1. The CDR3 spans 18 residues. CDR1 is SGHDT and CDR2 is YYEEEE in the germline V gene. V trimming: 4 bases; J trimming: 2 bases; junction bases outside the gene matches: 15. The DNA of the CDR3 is TGTGCCAGCAGCCTCCAAAACAGGGGGCGCTTATTAAACTATGGCTACACCTTC. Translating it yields CASSLQNRGRLLNYGYTF.